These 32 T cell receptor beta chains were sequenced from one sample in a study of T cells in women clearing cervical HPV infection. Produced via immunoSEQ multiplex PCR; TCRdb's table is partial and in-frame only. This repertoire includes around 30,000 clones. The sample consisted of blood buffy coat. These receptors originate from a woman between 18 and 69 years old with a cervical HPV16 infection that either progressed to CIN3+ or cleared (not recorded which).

The CDR3 region is CASRDRTGSNSPLFF. The sequenced part of the CDR3 DNA is TGCGCCAGCAGGGATCGGACAGGGAGTAATTCACCA. The chain is built from TRBV5-1 and TRBJ1-4; 8 nucleotides match TRBD1. Read data end 3 residues before the CDR3 end; the end is taken from the germline J gene. Looked up from germline, CDR1 is SGHRS and CDR2 is YFSETQ. CDR3 length: 15 residues. Based on the CDR3 plus reference TRBV5-1 and TRBJ1-4, the full variable domain is KAGVTQTPRYLIKTRGQQVTLSCSPISGHRSVSWYQQTPGQGLQFLFEYFSETQRNKGNFPGRFSGRQFSNSRSEMNVSTLELGDSALYLCASRDRTGSNSPLFFGSGTQLSVL.

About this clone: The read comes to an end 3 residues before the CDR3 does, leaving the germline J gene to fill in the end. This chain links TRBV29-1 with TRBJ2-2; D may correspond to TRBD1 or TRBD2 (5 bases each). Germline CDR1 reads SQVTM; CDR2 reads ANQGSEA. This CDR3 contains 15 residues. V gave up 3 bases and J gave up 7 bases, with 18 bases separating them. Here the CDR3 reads CSVDPRGLGNGELFF. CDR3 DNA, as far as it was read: TGCAGCGTTGATCCGAGGGGCCTCGGTAACGGGGAG.

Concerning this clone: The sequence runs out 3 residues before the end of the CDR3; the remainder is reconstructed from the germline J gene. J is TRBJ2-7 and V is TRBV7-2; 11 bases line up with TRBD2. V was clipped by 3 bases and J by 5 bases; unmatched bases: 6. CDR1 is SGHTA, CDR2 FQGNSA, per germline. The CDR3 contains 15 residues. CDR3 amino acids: CASSFPSGRSHEQYF. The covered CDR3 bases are TGTGCCAGCAGCTTTCCTAGCGGGAGGAGCCACGAG.

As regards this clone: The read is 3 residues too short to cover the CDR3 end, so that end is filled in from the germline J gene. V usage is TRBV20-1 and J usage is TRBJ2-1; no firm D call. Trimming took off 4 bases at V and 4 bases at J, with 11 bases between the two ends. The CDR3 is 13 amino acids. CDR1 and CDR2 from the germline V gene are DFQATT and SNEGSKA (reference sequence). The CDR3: CSAMASWYNEQFF. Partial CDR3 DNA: TGCAGTGCTATGGCTTCATGGTACAATGAG.

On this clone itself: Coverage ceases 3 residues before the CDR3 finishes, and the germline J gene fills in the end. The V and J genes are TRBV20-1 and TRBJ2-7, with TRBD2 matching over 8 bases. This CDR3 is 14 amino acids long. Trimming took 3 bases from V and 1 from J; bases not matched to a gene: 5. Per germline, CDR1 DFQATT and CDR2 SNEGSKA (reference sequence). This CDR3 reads CSARGIAGSYEQYF. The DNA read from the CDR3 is TGCAGTGCTAGGGGTATAGCGGGATCCTACGAG.

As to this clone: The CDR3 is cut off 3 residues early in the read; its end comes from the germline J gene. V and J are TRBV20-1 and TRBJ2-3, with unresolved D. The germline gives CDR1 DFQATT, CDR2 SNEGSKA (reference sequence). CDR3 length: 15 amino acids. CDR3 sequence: CSARGALAYQETQYF. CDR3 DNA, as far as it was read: TGCAGTGCTAGAGGGGCTTTGGCTTACCAAGAGACG.

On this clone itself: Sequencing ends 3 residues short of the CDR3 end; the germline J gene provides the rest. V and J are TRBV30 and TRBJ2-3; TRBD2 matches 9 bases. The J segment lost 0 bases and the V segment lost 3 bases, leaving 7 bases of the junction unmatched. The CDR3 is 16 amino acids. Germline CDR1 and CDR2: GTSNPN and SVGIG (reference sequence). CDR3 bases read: TGTGCCTGGAGGAGCGGGGGGTCTACTAGCACAGATACG. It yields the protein CAWRSGGSTSTDT. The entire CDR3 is CAWRSGGSTSTDTQYF.

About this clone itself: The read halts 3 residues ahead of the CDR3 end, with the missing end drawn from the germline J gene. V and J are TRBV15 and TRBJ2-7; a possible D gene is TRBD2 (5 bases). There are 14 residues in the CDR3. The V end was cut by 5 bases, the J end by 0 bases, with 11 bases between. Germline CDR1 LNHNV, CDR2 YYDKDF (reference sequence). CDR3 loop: CATSHPGSSYEQYF. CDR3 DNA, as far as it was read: TGTGCCACCAGCCACCCGGGGTCCTCCTACGAG.

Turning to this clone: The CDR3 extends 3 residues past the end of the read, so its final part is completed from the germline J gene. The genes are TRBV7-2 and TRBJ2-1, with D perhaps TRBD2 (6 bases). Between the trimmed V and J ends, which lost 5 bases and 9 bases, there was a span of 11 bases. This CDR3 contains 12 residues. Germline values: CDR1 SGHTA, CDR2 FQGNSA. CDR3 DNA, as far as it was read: TGTGCCAGCAGCCGGGGGAGGAGTGAG. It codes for CASSRGRSE. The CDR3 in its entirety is CASSRGRSEQFF.

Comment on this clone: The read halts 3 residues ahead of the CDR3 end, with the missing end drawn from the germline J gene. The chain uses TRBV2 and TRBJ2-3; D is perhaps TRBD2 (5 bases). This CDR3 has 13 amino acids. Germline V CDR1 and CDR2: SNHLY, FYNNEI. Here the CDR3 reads CASSEYRGGTQYF. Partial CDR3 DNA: TGTGCCAGCAGTGAATACCGAGGCGGGACG.

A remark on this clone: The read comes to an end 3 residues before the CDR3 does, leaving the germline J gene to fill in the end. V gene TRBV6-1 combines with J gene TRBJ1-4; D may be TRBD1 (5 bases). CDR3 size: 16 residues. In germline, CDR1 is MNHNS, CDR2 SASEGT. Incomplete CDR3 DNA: TGTGCCAGCAGTGGCAGAAACAAGGCTGGGGCCAACGTA. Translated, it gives CASSGRNKAGANV. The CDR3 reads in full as CASSGRNKAGANVLFF.

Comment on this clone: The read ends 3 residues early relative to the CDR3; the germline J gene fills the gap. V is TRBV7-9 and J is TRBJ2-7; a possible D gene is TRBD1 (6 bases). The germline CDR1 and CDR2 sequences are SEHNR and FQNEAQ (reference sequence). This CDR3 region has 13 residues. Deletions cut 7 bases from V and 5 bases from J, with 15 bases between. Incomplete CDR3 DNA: TGTGCCAGCACTTACAGGGAAACGAACGAG. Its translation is CASTYRETNE. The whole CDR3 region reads CASTYRETNEQYF. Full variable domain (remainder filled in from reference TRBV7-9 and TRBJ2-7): DTGVSQNPRHKITKRGQNVTFRCDPISEHNRLYWYRQTLGQGPEFLTYFQNEAQLEKSRLLSDRFSAERPKGSFSTLEIQRTEQGDSAMYLCASTYRETNEQYFGPGTRLTVT.

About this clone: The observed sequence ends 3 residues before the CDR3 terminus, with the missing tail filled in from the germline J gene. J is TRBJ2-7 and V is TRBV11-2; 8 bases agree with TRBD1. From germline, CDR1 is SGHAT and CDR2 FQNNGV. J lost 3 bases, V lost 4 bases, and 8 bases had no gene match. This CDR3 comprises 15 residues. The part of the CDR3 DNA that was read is TGTGCCAGCAGCTATCGGACAGGGAATGACTACGAG. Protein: CASSYRTGNDYE. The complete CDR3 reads CASSYRTGNDYEQYF.

CDR3 DNA (partial): TGTGCCAGCAGGGGGGGTCGAGTCCCGAGGGAGAATGAG. Encoded protein: CASRGGRVPRENE. The full CDR3 protein reads CASRGGRVPRENEQFF. The chain joins TRBV6-2 or TRBV6-3 to TRBJ2-1; a possible D gene is TRBD2 (6 bases). The read comes to an end 3 residues before the CDR3 does, leaving the germline J gene to fill in the end. Trimming left V 6 bases short and J 7 bases short, with 22 bases between. The CDR3 has 16 amino acids. The germline gives CDR1 MNHEY, CDR2 SVGEGT.

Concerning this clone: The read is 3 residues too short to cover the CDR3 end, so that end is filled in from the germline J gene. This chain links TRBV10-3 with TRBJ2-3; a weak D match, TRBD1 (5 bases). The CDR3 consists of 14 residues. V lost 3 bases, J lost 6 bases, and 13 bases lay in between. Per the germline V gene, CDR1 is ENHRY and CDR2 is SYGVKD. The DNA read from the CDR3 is TGTGCCATCAGTGACCCGGACATCCACGATACG. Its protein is CAISDPDIHDT. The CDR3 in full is CAISDPDIHDTQYF.

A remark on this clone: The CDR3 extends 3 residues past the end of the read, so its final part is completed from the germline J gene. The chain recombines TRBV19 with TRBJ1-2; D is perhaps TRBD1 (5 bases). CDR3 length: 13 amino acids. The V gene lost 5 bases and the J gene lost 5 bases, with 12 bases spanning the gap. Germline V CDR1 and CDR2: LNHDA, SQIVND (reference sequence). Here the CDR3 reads CASSRQFLYGYTF. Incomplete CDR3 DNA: TGTGCCAGTAGTCGACAGTTTCTTTATGGC.

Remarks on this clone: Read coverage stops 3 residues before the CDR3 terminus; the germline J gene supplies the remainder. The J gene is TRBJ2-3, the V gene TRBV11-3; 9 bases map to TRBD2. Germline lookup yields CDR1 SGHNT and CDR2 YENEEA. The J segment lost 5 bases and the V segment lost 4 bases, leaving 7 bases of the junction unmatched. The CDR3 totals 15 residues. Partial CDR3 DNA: TGTGCCAGCAGCTCTAGCGGGGCTCCCGGAGATACG. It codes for CASSSSGAPGDT. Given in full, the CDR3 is CASSSSGAPGDTQYF.

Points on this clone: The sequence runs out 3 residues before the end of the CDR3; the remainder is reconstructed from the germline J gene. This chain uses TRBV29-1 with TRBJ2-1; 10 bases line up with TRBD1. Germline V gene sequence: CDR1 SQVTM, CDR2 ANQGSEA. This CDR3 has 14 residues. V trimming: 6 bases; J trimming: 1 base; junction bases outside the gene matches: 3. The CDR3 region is CSVRDRGSYNEQFF. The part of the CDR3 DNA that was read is TGCAGCGTCCGGGACAGGGGATCCTACAATGAG.

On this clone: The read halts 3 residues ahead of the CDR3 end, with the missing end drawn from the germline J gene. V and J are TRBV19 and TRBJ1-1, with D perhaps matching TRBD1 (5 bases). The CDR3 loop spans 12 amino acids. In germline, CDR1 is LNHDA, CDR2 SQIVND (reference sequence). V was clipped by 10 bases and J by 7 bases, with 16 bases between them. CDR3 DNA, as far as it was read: TGTGCCACCCACAGCGTAAGGGGTGAA. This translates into CATHSVRGE. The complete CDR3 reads CATHSVRGEAFF.

Partial CDR3 DNA: TGTGCCAGTAGTATAGCTGCAGGGAACACTGAA. Encoded protein: CASSIAAGNTE. The full CDR3 protein reads CASSIAAGNTEAFF. The genes are TRBV19 and TRBJ1-1; D remains unclear. The CDR3 extends 3 residues past the end of the read, so its final part is completed from the germline J gene. V was pared by 1 base and J by 1 base, with 7 bases between. Germline CDR1 and CDR2: LNHDA and SQIVND (reference sequence). CDR3 length equals 14 residues.

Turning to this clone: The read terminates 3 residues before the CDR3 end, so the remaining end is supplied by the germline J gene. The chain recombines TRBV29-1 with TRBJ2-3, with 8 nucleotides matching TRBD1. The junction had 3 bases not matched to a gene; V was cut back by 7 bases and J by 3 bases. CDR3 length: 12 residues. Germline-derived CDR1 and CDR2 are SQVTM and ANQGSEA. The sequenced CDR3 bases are TGCAGCGATCGACAGGGGACAGATACG. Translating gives CSDRQGTDT. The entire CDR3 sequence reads CSDRQGTDTQYF.

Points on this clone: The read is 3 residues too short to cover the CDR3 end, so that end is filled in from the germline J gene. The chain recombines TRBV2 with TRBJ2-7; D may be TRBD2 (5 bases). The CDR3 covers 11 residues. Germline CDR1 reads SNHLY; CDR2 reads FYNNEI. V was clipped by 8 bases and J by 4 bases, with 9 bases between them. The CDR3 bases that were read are TGTGCCAGCGGCGGCGGGTACGAG. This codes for CASGGGYE. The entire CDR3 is CASGGGYEQYF.

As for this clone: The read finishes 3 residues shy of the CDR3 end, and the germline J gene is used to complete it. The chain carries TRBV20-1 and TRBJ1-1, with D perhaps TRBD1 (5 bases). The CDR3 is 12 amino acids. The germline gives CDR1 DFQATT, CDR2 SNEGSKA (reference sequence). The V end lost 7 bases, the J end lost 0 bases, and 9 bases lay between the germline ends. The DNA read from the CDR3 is TGCAGTGGCGGCAGGGTGAACACTGAA. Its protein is CSGGRVNTE. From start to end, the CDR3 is CSGGRVNTEAFF.

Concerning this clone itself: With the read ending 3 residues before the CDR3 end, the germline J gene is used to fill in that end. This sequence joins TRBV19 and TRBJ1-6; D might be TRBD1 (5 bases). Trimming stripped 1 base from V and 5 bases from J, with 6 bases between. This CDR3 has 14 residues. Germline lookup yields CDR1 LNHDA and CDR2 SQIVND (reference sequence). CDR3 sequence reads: CASSIGQNNSPLHF. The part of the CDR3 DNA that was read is TGTGCCAGTAGTATAGGACAGAATAATTCACCC. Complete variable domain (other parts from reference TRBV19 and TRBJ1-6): DGGITQSPKYLFRKEGQNVTLSCEQNLNHDAMYWYRQDPGQGLRLIYYSQIVNDFQKGDIAEGYSVSREKKESFPLTVTSAQKNPTAFYLCASSIGQNNSPLHFGNGTRLTVT.

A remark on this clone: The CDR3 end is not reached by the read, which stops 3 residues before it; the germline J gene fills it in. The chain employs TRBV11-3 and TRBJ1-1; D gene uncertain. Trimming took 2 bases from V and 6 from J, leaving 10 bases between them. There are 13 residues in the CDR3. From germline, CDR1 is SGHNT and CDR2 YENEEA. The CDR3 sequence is CASSLRARAEAFF. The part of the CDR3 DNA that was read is TGTGCCAGCAGCTTAAGGGCGCGGGCTGAA.

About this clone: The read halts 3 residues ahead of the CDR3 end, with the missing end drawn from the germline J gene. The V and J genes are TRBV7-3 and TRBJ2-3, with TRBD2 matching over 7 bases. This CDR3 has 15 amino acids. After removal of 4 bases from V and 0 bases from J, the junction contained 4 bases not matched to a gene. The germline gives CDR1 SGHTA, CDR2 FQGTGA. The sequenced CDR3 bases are TGTGCCAGCAGCTGGGGCGGGGGAAGCACAGATACG. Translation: CASSWGGGSTDT. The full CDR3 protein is CASSWGGGSTDTQYF. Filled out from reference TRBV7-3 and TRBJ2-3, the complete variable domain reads GAGVSQTPSNKVTEKGKYVELRCDPISGHTALYWYRQSLGQGPEFLIYFQGTGAADDSGLPNDRFFAVRPEGSVSTLKIQRTERGDSAVYLCASSWGGGSTDTQYFGPGTRLTVL.

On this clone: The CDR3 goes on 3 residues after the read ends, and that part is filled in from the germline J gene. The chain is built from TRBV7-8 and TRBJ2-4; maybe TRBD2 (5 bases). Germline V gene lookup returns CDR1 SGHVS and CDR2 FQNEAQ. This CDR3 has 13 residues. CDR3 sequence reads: CASSFSTDYGQYF. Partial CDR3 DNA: TGTGCCAGCAGCTTTTCTACAGACTATGGT.

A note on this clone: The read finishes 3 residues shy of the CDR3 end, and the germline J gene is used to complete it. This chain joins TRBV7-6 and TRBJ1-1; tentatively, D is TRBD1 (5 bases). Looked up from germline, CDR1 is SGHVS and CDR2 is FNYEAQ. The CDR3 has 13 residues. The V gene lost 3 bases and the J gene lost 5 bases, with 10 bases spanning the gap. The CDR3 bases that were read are TGTGCCAGCAGCTTGGGACTCGGGACTGAA. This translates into CASSLGLGTE. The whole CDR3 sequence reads CASSLGLGTEAFF.

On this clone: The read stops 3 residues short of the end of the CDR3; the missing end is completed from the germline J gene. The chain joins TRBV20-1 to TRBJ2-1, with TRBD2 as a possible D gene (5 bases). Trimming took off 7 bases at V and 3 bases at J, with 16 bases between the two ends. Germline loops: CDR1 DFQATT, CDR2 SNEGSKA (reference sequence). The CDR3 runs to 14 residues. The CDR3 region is CSDLVPSGYNEQFF. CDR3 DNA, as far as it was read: TGCAGTGATCTGGTGCCCAGCGGCTACAATGAG.

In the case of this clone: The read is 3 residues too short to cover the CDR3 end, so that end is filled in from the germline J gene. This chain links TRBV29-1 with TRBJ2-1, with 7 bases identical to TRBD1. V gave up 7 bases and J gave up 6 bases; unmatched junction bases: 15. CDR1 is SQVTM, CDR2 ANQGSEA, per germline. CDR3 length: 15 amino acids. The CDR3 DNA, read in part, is TGCAGCGCCGTGCCCGGGACAGCGTCGTTCAATGAG. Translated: CSAVPGTASFNE. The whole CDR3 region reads CSAVPGTASFNEQFF.

CDR3 DNA, as far as it was read: TGCGCCAGCAGTCAAGGGGGGATCCAAGAGACC. Its translation: CASSQGGIQET. The complete CDR3 protein is CASSQGGIQETQYF. The V call is TRBV23-1, the J call TRBJ2-5; D is possibly TRBD2 (6 bases). Sequencing ends 3 residues short of the CDR3 end; the germline J gene provides the rest. TRBV23-1 is treated as an ORF (open reading frame) with a function not yet certain. Trimming left V 2 bases short and J 1 base short, with 8 bases between. The length of the CDR3 is 14 residues.

The CDR3 reads CASSLRLGQETQYF. Incomplete CDR3 DNA: TGTGCCAGCTCACTCCGACTGGGACAAGAGACG. This sequence joins TRBV18 and TRBJ2-3, with D possibly matching TRBD1 (6 bases). The read ends 3 residues shy of where the CDR3 ends; the end is completed using the germline J gene. The CDR3 loop spans 14 amino acids. Looked up from germline, CDR1 is KGHSH and CDR2 is LQKENI.